The 8 T cell receptor beta chains given below trace back to one sample, sequenced in a study of blood T cell repertoires in COVID-19 (dated by TCRdb to 2020 to 2022). Library creation used the immunoSEQ multiplex PCR assay. TCRdb re-hosts the immuneACCESS table, in-frame sequences only. Its copies lack some clones; in the studies checked, an unresolved V gene accounts for under half of them, and the cause for the rest is not known. This sample comprises 230,000 or so clones, around 89% of them detected only once. The ten largest account for about 2.3% of the sample. The sequenced material came from PBMCs or T cells enriched from blood (not recorded which). The receptor source for this set is a woman in her forties with acute COVID-19.

The gene calls are TRBV27 and TRBJ1-6, with a tentative D call TRBD1 (6 bases). CDR3 length equals 13 residues. The germline V gene encodes CDR1 MNHEY and CDR2 SMNVEV (reference sequence). The V end was cut by 8 bases, the J end by 6 bases, with 11 bases between. Here the CDR3 DNA reads TGTGCCAGCCCACACAGGGTTAATTCACCCCTCCACTTT. Translation: CASPHRVNSPLHF.

The chain combines TRBV7-8 with TRBJ1-3, with TRBD1 as a possible D gene (5 bases). CDR1 SGHVS and CDR2 FQNEAQ come from the germline V gene. The V gene lost 3 bases and the J gene lost 9 bases, with 15 bases spanning the gap. This CDR3 is built from 14 residues. CDR3 bases: TGTGCCAGCAGCTTGGGGGGAGGTCGGACCACCATATATTTT. Amino acids: CASSLGGGRTTIYF.

The chain carries TRBV30 and TRBJ1-2, with 7 nucleotides matching TRBD1. Germline V lookup: CDR1 GTSNPN, CDR2 SVGIG (reference sequence). There are 14 residues in the CDR3. V gave up 0 bases and J gave up 0 bases; unmatched junction bases: 1. The CDR3 spells CAWSVGQANYGYTF. The CDR3 nucleotides read TGTGCCTGGAGTGTAGGACAGGCTAACTATGGCTACACCTTC.

This chain joins TRBV21-1 and TRBJ1-1. TRBV21-1 is assigned pseudogene status. CDR3 length: 16 amino acids. In nucleotides, the CDR3 is TGTGCCAGCAGAGGTTTAGTGAGGGATCGAGCGGGCGGGTCTTTCTTT. Translating it yields CASRGLVRDRAGGSFF.

The gene calls are TRBV18 and TRBJ2-2; D might be TRBD2 (5 bases). Germline values: CDR1 KGHSH, CDR2 LQKENI. The CDR3 spans 14 residues. V was trimmed by 3 bases and J by 6 bases, leaving 11 bases between them. DNA for the CDR3: TGTGCCAGCTCACCTACATCCGGGGCCGGGGAGCTGTTTTTT. It codes for CASSPTSGAGELFF.

The J gene is TRBJ2-2, the V gene TRBV5-6, with D unresolved. Germline CDR1 is SGHDT and CDR2 is YYEEEE. This CDR3 contains 14 residues. V was clipped by 3 bases and J by 6 bases, with 12 bases between them. The CDR3 here is CASSSDKGAGELFF. In DNA, the CDR3 is TGTGCCAGCAGCTCCGACAAAGGCGCCGGGGAGCTGTTTTTT.

The CDR3 is CASSQRGSSYEQYF. CDR3 sequence (DNA): TGTGCCAGCAGTCAGCGGGGGAGCTCCTACGAGCAGTACTTC. The chain joins TRBV6-2 or TRBV6-3 to TRBJ2-7, with 8 bases matching TRBD2. The CDR3 spans 14 residues. CDR1 and CDR2 from the germline V gene are MNHEY and SVGEGT. The J segment lost 0 bases and the V segment lost 5 bases, leaving 3 bases of the junction unmatched.

The chain recombines TRBV7-2 with TRBJ2-5, with TRBD2 identical over 11 bases. Germline lookup yields CDR1 SGHTA and CDR2 FQGNSA. The CDR3 is 16 residues long. V lost 3 bases to trimming and J lost 1 base; unmatched junction nucleotides: 4. The CDR3 reads CASSLLGLAVQETQYF. In nucleotides, the CDR3 is TGTGCCAGCAGCTTGTTGGGACTAGCGGTCCAAGAGACCCAGTACTTC.